This T cell receptor beta chain appears in the sequencing data of a study of neoadjuvant anti-PD-1 for oral cavity cancer. The time point here: after neoadjuvant nivolumab, at surgical resection. Analysis of PBMCs was direct, with no culture step. Six replicates per PBMC sample, mostly from roughly 470 ng of genomic DNA. Libraries were prepared by immunoSEQ multiplex PCR; TCRdb keeps only in-frame clonotypes and omits some of them. The sample contains about 13,000 clones, about two thirds of which appear only once. There are a few counts of this clone. The TCR comes from a person aged 35-80 years with oral cavity squamous cell carcinoma. The sequencing here drew on PBMCs, taken after nivolumab (anti-PD-1) treatment.

In nucleotides, the CDR3 is TGTGCCAGTAGTATTATTAGGGAGGGCAATCAGCCCCAGCATTTT. It codes for CASSIIREGNQPQHF. The V gene is TRBV19, the J gene TRBJ1-5; D gene unclear. The V gene's germline CDR1 is LNHDA and CDR2 SQIVND (reference sequence). The CDR3 length is 15 residues. Trimming shortened V by 3 bases and J by 2 bases, and 11 bases separated the two germline ends.